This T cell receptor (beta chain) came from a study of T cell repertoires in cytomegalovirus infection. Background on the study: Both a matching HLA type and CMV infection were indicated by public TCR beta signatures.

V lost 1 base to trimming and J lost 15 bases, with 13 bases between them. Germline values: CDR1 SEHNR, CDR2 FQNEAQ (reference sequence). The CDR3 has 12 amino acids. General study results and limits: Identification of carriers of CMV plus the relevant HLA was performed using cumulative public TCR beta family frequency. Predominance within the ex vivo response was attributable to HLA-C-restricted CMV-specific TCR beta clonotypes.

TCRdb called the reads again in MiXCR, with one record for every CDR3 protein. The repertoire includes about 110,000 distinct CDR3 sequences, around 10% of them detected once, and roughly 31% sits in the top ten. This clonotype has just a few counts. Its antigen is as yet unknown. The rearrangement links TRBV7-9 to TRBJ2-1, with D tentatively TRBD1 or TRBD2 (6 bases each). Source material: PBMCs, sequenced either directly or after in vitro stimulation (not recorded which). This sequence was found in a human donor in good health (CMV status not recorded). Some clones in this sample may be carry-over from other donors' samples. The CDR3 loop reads CASSLEGGPTFF. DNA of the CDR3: TGTGCCAGCAGCTTAGAGGGGGGCCCCACGTTCTTC.